The rows below give T cell receptor beta chains drawn from one sample of a study of blood T cell repertoires in COVID-19. Using immunoSEQ multiplex PCR, the repertoire was profiled, and TCRdb retains in-frame clones only, with some absent. The sample lists fewer than 90,000 clones, approximately 84% occurring once. Sequenced: peripheral blood. These receptors originate from a man in his 70s with acute or convalescent COVID-19. Each CDR3 is given with its conserved first and last residue. The D gene is left open where the match is weak. Part of the rows lack a size; the others show once, few, many or a class for expanded clones.

J gene: TRBJ1-2
clone size: -
CDR3 length: 13
D gene: TRBD1
V gene: TRBV5-4
CDR3 DNA: TGTGCCAGCAGCCGTGACAGGGGGGATGGCTACACCTTC
CDR3 protein: CASSRDRGDGYTF

J gene: TRBJ2-1
clone size: -
CDR3 length: 15
D gene: TRBD2
V gene: TRBV28
CDR3 DNA: TGTGCCAGCAGTGCTCGGACTAGCGGGAGCAGTGAGCAGTTCTTC
CDR3 protein: CASSARTSGSSEQFF

J gene: TRBJ1-2
clone size: -
CDR3 length: 15
D gene: TRBD1
V gene: TRBV3-1/TRBV3-2
CDR3 DNA: TGTGCCAGCAGACACACGGGACAGGGGACCTATGGCTACACCTTC
CDR3 protein: CASRHTGQGTYGYTF

J gene: TRBJ1-1
clone size: -
CDR3 length: 16
D gene: -
V gene: TRBV5-8
CDR3 DNA: TGTGCCAGCAGCTTGGCTTCGACGGGACTTGGCGCTGAAGCTTTCTTT
CDR3 protein: CASSLASTGLGAEAFF

J gene: TRBJ2-2
clone size: -
CDR3 length: 18
D gene: TRBD2
V gene: TRBV9
CDR3 DNA: TGTGCCAGCAGCGTAGAGGGACTAGCGGGAGTTAGCACCGGGGAGCTGTTTTTT
CDR3 protein: CASSVEGLAGVSTGELFF

J gene: TRBJ2-5
clone size: -
CDR3 length: 16
D gene: -
V gene: TRBV29-1
CDR3 DNA: TGCAGCGTTGAGGAGGGGGCGGGACGCACCCATGAGACCCAGTACTTC
CDR3 protein: CSVEEGAGRTHETQYF

J gene: TRBJ2-1
clone size: -
CDR3 length: 14
D gene: -
V gene: TRBV6-5
CDR3 DNA: TGTGCCAGCAGTTACATCTCCCCCTACAATGAGCAGTTCTTC
CDR3 protein: CASSYISPYNEQFF

J gene: TRBJ2-1
clone size: once
CDR3 length: 16
D gene: TRBD1
V gene: TRBV7-8
CDR3 DNA: TGTGCCAGCAGCTCTCTCGGTGGACAGGGCTACAATGAGCAGTTCTTC
CDR3 protein: CASSSLGGQGYNEQFF

J gene: TRBJ2-1
clone size: few
CDR3 length: 16
D gene: TRBD2
V gene: TRBV10-1
CDR3 DNA: TGCGCCAGCCACCCAGGGGGGCTAGCGGGACACAATGAGCAGTTCTTC
CDR3 protein: CASHPGGLAGHNEQFF

J gene: TRBJ2-1
clone size: -
CDR3 length: 15
D gene: TRBD1
V gene: TRBV5-1
CDR3 DNA: TGCGCCAGCAGCTTGGGGGGACAGCCCTTCAATGAGCAGTTCTTC
CDR3 protein: CASSLGGQPFNEQFF

J gene: TRBJ1-2
clone size: -
CDR3 length: 14
D gene: -
V gene: TRBV28
CDR3 DNA: TGTGCCAGCAGTTCGAGAAGTATGGACTATGGCTACACCTTC
CDR3 protein: CASSSRSMDYGYTF

J gene: TRBJ1-1
clone size: -
CDR3 length: 17
D gene: TRBD1
V gene: TRBV19
CDR3 DNA: TGTGCCAGTAGTATAATCCCCCGACAGACAGGGCGGACTGAAGCTTTCTTT
CDR3 protein: CASSIIPRQTGRTEAFF

J gene: TRBJ2-7
clone size: -
CDR3 length: 16
D gene: TRBD2
V gene: TRBV5-4
CDR3 DNA: TGTGCCAGCAGTACGGGACTAGCGGGAGGGGTAAACGAGCAGTACTTC
CDR3 protein: CASSTGLAGGVNEQYF

J gene: TRBJ1-3
clone size: few
CDR3 length: 16
D gene: -
V gene: TRBV9
CDR3 DNA: TGTGCCAGCAGCGTGGGACACACTAGTTCTGGAAACACCATATATTTT
CDR3 protein: CASSVGHTSSGNTIYF

J gene: TRBJ1-1
clone size: -
CDR3 length: 12
D gene: -
V gene: TRBV11-1
CDR3 DNA: TGTGCCAGCAGCCCGACCCGGACTAAGGCTTTCTTT
CDR3 protein: CASSPTRTKAFF

J gene: TRBJ1-4
clone size: -
CDR3 length: 14
D gene: TRBD1
V gene: TRBV29-1
CDR3 DNA: TGCAGCGTAACCGGGACAGGGGGAGGTGAAAAACTGTTTTTT
CDR3 protein: CSVTGTGGGEKLFF

J gene: TRBJ2-3
clone size: -
CDR3 length: 14
D gene: -
V gene: TRBV5-8
CDR3 DNA: TGTGCCAGCAGCTTGCGCGACAGGAGCGGTACGCAGTATTTT
CDR3 protein: CASSLRDRSGTQYF

J gene: TRBJ2-7
clone size: -
CDR3 length: 13
D gene: -
V gene: TRBV24-1
CDR3 DNA: TGTGCCACCAGTGATATAAACCGGGAGGAGCAGTACTTC
CDR3 protein: CATSDINREEQYF

J gene: TRBJ2-1
clone size: -
CDR3 length: 15
D gene: -
V gene: TRBV29-1
CDR3 DNA: TGCAGCGTTGAAGAAAGGGGGAATCGATACAATGAGCAGTTCTTC
CDR3 protein: CSVEERGNRYNEQFF

J gene: TRBJ1-5
clone size: -
CDR3 length: 14
D gene: -
V gene: TRBV15
CDR3 DNA: TGTGCCTCCGCGGGGGGTTTAAGCAATCAGCCCCAGCATTTT
CDR3 protein: CASAGGLSNQPQHF

J gene: TRBJ2-7
clone size: few
CDR3 length: 18
D gene: -
V gene: TRBV5-1
CDR3 DNA: TGCGCCAGCAGCTTGTGGGCAACAGGGCAGGGCCGGACCTACGAGCAGTACTTC
CDR3 protein: CASSLWATGQGRTYEQYF

J gene: TRBJ2-1
clone size: few
CDR3 length: 13
D gene: -
V gene: TRBV29-1
CDR3 DNA: TGCAGCGTTGAACTAGCTAGCCACAATGAGCAGTTCTTC
CDR3 protein: CSVELASHNEQFF

J gene: TRBJ2-3
clone size: -
CDR3 length: 15
D gene: TRBD2
V gene: TRBV7-2
CDR3 DNA: TGTGCCAGCACCTTCCGGGGGGGCAGCGCAGATACGCAGTATTTT
CDR3 protein: CASTFRGGSADTQYF

J gene: TRBJ2-2
clone size: -
CDR3 length: 17
D gene: -
V gene: TRBV28
CDR3 DNA: TGTGCCAGCAGTTTACGTGGGAGGAGCCCCCCCACCGGGGAGCTGTTTTTT
CDR3 protein: CASSLRGRSPPTGELFF

J gene: TRBJ2-3
clone size: -
CDR3 length: 16
D gene: TRBD1
V gene: TRBV5-1
CDR3 DNA: TGCGCCAGCAGAATTGGCCATGGACAGGGGTCAGATACGCAGTATTTT
CDR3 protein: CASRIGHGQGSDTQYF

J gene: TRBJ2-7
clone size: -
CDR3 length: 20
D gene: TRBD1
V gene: TRBV18
CDR3 DNA: TGTGCCAGCTCACCACGGGCGCCGGGACAGGCAATAACGAGATCCTACGAGCAGTACTTC
CDR3 protein: CASSPRAPGQAITRSYEQYF

J gene: TRBJ1-1
clone size: -
CDR3 length: 13
D gene: -
V gene: TRBV7-3
CDR3 DNA: TGTGCCAGCAGCTTACAGGAGAACACTGAAGCTTTCTTT
CDR3 protein: CASSLQENTEAFF

J gene: TRBJ1-5
clone size: once
CDR3 length: 16
D gene: -
V gene: TRBV19
CDR3 DNA: TGTGCCAGTAGTATTAGGACACCCTCAAGCAATCAGCCCCAGCATTTT
CDR3 protein: CASSIRTPSSNQPQHF

J gene: TRBJ2-7
clone size: once
CDR3 length: 13
D gene: -
V gene: TRBV19
CDR3 DNA: TGTGCCAGTAGTATGCGATCGACCTACGAGCAGTACTTC
CDR3 protein: CASSMRSTYEQYF

J gene: TRBJ1-6
clone size: -
CDR3 length: 14
D gene: TRBD1
V gene: TRBV18
CDR3 DNA: TGTGCCAGCTCACCTCAGACAGGGGATTCACCCCTCCACTTT
CDR3 protein: CASSPQTGDSPLHF

J gene: TRBJ2-7
clone size: -
CDR3 length: 15
D gene: TRBD2
V gene: TRBV19
CDR3 DNA: TGTGCCAGTAGTCCGGGACTAGCGGGATTCTACGAGCAGTACTTC
CDR3 protein: CASSPGLAGFYEQYF

J gene: TRBJ2-3
clone size: -
CDR3 length: 14
D gene: -
V gene: TRBV13
CDR3 DNA: TGTGCCAGCAGCTTAGGACAGGGTCTGGATACGCAGTATTTT
CDR3 protein: CASSLGQGLDTQYF

J gene: TRBJ2-2
clone size: few
CDR3 length: 13
D gene: -
V gene: TRBV5-5
CDR3 DNA: TGTGCCAGCAGCTTGTGGGCTGTCGGGGAGCTGTTTTTT
CDR3 protein: CASSLWAVGELFF

J gene: TRBJ2-7
clone size: -
CDR3 length: 15
D gene: TRBD2
V gene: TRBV7-2
CDR3 DNA: TGTGCCAGCAGCCCGGGAGCGGGGCTATCCTACGAGCAGTACTTC
CDR3 protein: CASSPGAGLSYEQYF

J gene: TRBJ2-3
clone size: -
CDR3 length: 15
D gene: -
V gene: TRBV6-6
CDR3 DNA: TGTGCCACCCAGAGCCCTAGCGAGGGCACAGATACGCAGTATTTT
CDR3 protein: CATQSPSEGTDTQYF

J gene: TRBJ2-5
clone size: -
CDR3 length: 11
D gene: TRBD2
V gene: TRBV20-1
CDR3 DNA: TGCAGCGGGGAGGGTCAAGAGACCCAGTACTTC
CDR3 protein: CSGEGQETQYF

J gene: TRBJ2-3
clone size: -
CDR3 length: 15
D gene: TRBD2
V gene: TRBV5-1
CDR3 DNA: TGCGCCAGCAGCCGACCGGGACTAGCGGTAGATACGCAGTATTTT
CDR3 protein: CASSRPGLAVDTQYF

J gene: TRBJ2-7
clone size: -
CDR3 length: 11
D gene: -
V gene: TRBV6-5
CDR3 DNA: TGTGCCAGCAGCGAGTTATACGAGCAGTACTTC
CDR3 protein: CASSELYEQYF

J gene: TRBJ2-7
clone size: -
CDR3 length: 15
D gene: TRBD1
V gene: TRBV11-2
CDR3 DNA: TGTGCCAGCAGAGCCGGACAGGGTAGCTCCTACGAGCAGTACTTC
CDR3 protein: CASRAGQGSSYEQYF

J gene: TRBJ1-1
clone size: few
CDR3 length: 14
D gene: -
V gene: TRBV5-1
CDR3 DNA: TGCGCCAGCAGCTTGGATGGTTTCTTCAAGGGGGCTTTCTTT
CDR3 protein: CASSLDGFFKGAFF